The T cell receptor (beta chain) described here comes from a study of T cell responses to AZD1222 COVID-19 vaccine. Assay used: immunoSEQ multiplex PCR; TCRdb lists only in-frame clones, some missing. The sample includes about 150,000 clones, about 88% of them seen just once. This CDR3 is 12 amino acids long. Germline V CDR1 and CDR2: MDHEN, SYDVKM. V lost 1 base, J lost 9 bases, and 9 bases lay in between. The chain uses TRBV28 and TRBJ1-1; maybe TRBD1 (6 bases). This specimen consisted of peripheral blood, obtained on day 0 of AZD1222 vaccination. This TCR derives from an adult in good health. This CDR3 reads CASSLSQGKAFF. The CDR3 DNA sequence: TGTGCCAGCAGTTTATCCCAGGGGAAAGCTTTCTTT.